This T cell receptor (beta chain) was sequenced for a study of OX40 agonist ivuxolimab in advanced cancers. About the study: Patients received ivuxolimab, an agonistic anti-OX40 (CD134) antibody. Study-level findings and limits: The CD4+ and CD8+ T cells in the blood had expanded clonally by week 6 at 0.1 to 3.0 mg/kg. Clonal expansion was among the lowest in partial responders at 0.1-3.0 mg/kg, especially CD8+.

The germline V gene has CDR1 SGHAT and CDR2 FQNNGV. Trimming removed 3 bases at V and 0 bases at J, with 11 bases between. CDR3 size: 16 residues. Data came from immunoSEQ multiplex PCR; TCRdb stores just in-frame clones and leaves some out. This table has roughly 86,000 clones, about 91% appearing once. A word on this clone: The antigen is not known.

Sequenced here: CD4+ or CD8+ T cells sorted from blood, sampled in a trial of the OX40 agonist ivuxolimab. This TCR came from an adult with an advanced solid tumor such as melanoma, head and neck, liver or kidney cancer. The chain links TRBV11-2 to TRBJ1-4; tentative D call: TRBD1 (6 bases). The CDR3 is CASSFRGLATNEKLFF. CDR3 in DNA: TGTGCCAGCAGCTTTAGGGGGTTAGCAACTAATGAAAAACTGTTTTTT.